This T cell receptor (beta chain) was identified in a study of cytomegalovirus exposure and HLA in healthy donors. The study's findings and limits: Association of 15,000 to 20,000 TCR beta sequences with HLA alleles was found at 0.05 false discovery rate in a later analysis. Across donors, presence/absence analyses took sequencing depth to be roughly uniform.

PCR was performed using 60 Vbeta and 13 Jbeta primers. Sequenced by immunoSEQ multiplex PCR; TCRdb stores in-frame clones only, minus some. This table holds about 31,000 clones, around 60% found once. The germline V gene has CDR1 MDHEN and CDR2 SYDVKM. The V end lost 1 base, the J end lost 4 bases, and 5 bases lay between the germline ends. This CDR3 contains 12 residues. A remark on this clone: As yet, its antigen is unknown.

The rearrangement links TRBV28 to TRBJ2-7, with unresolved D. The sample consisted of PBMCs. This receptor was obtained from a man aged 50-59 years in good health and CMV-seropositive. DNA of the CDR3: TGTGCCAGCAGTTTATCCGGGTACGAGCAGTACTTC. It translates to CASSLSGYEQYF.